Following are 25 T cell receptor beta chains from one sample sequenced in a study of OX40 agonist ivuxolimab in advanced cancers. TCRdb's copy holds only in-frame clones and misses some; the assay was immunoSEQ multiplex PCR. Of tens of thousands of clones in the sample, approximately 80% are singletons; the top ten hold 5.5%. The sequencing here drew on CD4+ or CD8+ T cells sorted from blood, taken in a trial of the OX40 agonist ivuxolimab. Receptors were obtained from an adult with an advanced solid tumor such as melanoma, head and neck, liver or kidney cancer.

The genes are TRBV5-6 and TRBJ2-5; D possibly uses TRBD1 or TRBD2 (5 bases each). In germline, CDR1 is SGHDT, CDR2 YYEEEE. The CDR3 has 14 residues. V lost 1 base and J lost 4, with 11 bases in between. CDR3 in DNA: TGTGCCAGCAGCTTGCCCGGGACGCGAGAGACCCAGTACTTC. Translation gives CASSLPGTRETQYF.

The gene calls are TRBV18 and TRBJ1-1; 9 positions agree with TRBD1. Losses at the gene ends were 5 bases for V and 6 bases for J; bases not matched to a gene: 4. Germline values: CDR1 KGHSH, CDR2 LQKENI. This CDR3 is 13 amino acids long. The CDR3 region is CASSGTGFAEAFF. The CDR3 DNA reads as TGTGCCAGCTCAGGGACAGGGTTCGCTGAAGCTTTCTTT.

The chain joins TRBV6-1 to TRBJ1-4; D unresolved. V dropped 1 base and J dropped 8 bases, with 8 bases sitting between them. CDR3 length: 13 residues. Looked up from germline, CDR1 is MNHNS and CDR2 is SASEGT. CDR3 sequence (DNA): TGTGCCAGCAGTGAAGGACTGCTAGAAAAACTGTTTTTT. It specifies CASSEGLLEKLFF.

V and J are TRBV27 and TRBJ1-6; possible D gene TRBD1, 5 bases. The CDR3 runs 13 residues. CDR1 and CDR2 from the germline V gene are MNHEY and SMNVEV (reference sequence). V was pared by 10 bases and J by 8 bases, with 15 bases between. This chain's CDR3 is CATHPRGDSPLHF. The CDR3 DNA reads TGTGCCACCCATCCTCGAGGGGATTCACCCCTCCACTTT.

V is TRBV19 and J is TRBJ1-5, with TRBD1 identical over 7 bases. The CDR3 sequence is 18 residues long. Germline CDR1 is LNHDA and CDR2 is SQIVND (reference sequence). The V segment lost 5 bases and the J segment 0 bases; nucleotides outside the gene matches: 13. Written as DNA, the CDR3 is TGTGCCAGTAGTCCGGGACAGAGAATAATCAATAGCAATCAGCCCCAGCATTTT. Its translation: CASSPGQRIINSNQPQHF.

The rearrangement links TRBV2 to TRBJ2-1, with D perhaps matching TRBD2 (6 bases). The CDR3 has 15 residues. The ends were cut back, 3 bases at V and 9 bases at J, with 18 bases in the middle. Per the germline V gene, CDR1 is SNHLY and CDR2 is FYNNEI. The CDR3 nucleotides read TGTGCCAGCAGTGACCTCCCTGCGGGAAGGGGTGAGCAGTTCTTC. It is translated as CASSDLPAGRGEQFF.

The V gene is TRBV5-1, the J gene TRBJ2-7; D gene unclear. Germline assignment: CDR1 SGHRS and CDR2 YFSETQ. Trimming shortened V by 0 bases and J by 0 bases, and 7 bases separated the two germline ends. The length of the CDR3 is 14 residues. This CDR3 reads CASSLVYSSYEQYF. The DNA of the CDR3 is TGCGCCAGCAGCTTGGTGTACAGCTCCTACGAGCAGTACTTC.

This clone was counted between two and nine times. The V gene is TRBV5-5, the J gene TRBJ1-2; D unclear. With 4 bases removed from V and 4 bases from J, the gap between germline ends came to 17 bases. The CDR3 sequence is 15 residues long. Germline V gene data show CDR1 as SGHKS and CDR2 as YYEKEE (reference sequence). CDR3 residues: CASSPPDPFVYGYTF. CDR3 bases: TGTGCCAGCAGCCCCCCGGACCCTTTTGTCTATGGCTACACCTTC.

J is TRBJ2-1 and V is TRBV14, with D hard to call. This CDR3 has 14 residues. Germline V gene data show CDR1 as SGHDN and CDR2 as FVKESK. Deletions cut 2 bases from V and 6 bases from J, with 11 bases between. In nucleotides, the CDR3 is TGTGCCAGCAGCCAAAACACCCTCGGCAATGAGCAGTTCTTC. This encodes CASSQNTLGNEQFF.

The rearrangement uses TRBV18 and TRBJ1-1, with a possible D match to TRBD1 (6 bases). CDR1 and CDR2 from the germline V gene are KGHSH and LQKENI. The CDR3 runs to 14 residues. Trimming left V 5 bases short and J 1 base short, with 11 bases between. CDR3 region: CASSAGHKNTEAFF. CDR3 nucleotides: TGTGCCAGCTCAGCGGGACACAAGAACACTGAAGCTTTCTTT. The complete variable domain, with remaining parts taken from reference TRBV18 and TRBJ1-1, reads NAGVMQNPRHLVRRRGQEARLRCSPMKGHSHVYWYRQLPEEGLKFMVYLQKENIIDESGMPKERFSAEFPKEGPSILRIQQVVRGDSAAYFCASSAGHKNTEAFFGQGTRLTVV.

This clone is a singleton in its sample. J is TRBJ2-2 and V is TRBV27; 7 bases match TRBD1. CDR3 length: 16 residues. Unmatched junction bases numbered 5, after V lost 3 bases and J lost 1 base. CDR1 MNHEY and CDR2 SMNVEV come from the germline V gene (reference sequence). The CDR3 region is CASSFLRQGNTGELFF. CDR3 nucleotides: TGTGCCAGCAGTTTTCTCCGACAGGGGAACACCGGGGAGCTGTTTTTT.

The chain combines TRBV11-2 with TRBJ2-7; D is possibly TRBD2 (5 bases). The V and J ends lost 3 bases and 1 base respectively, with 7 bases between them. Per germline, CDR1 SGHAT and CDR2 FQNNGV. The CDR3 sequence is 13 residues long. CDR3 region: CASSFGVSYEQYV. CDR3 nucleotide sequence: TGTGCCAGCAGCTTCGGGGTATCCTACGAGCAGTACGTC.

V is TRBV6-6 and J is TRBJ2-7; 7 positions match TRBD1. The CDR3 loop spans 14 amino acids. Germline CDR1 and CDR2: MNHNY and SVGAGI (reference sequence). The V gene end was trimmed by 10 bases and the J gene end by 0 bases; junction bases not matched to a gene: 9. The CDR3 region is CATQMTGSSYEQYF. The CDR3 DNA follows: TGTGCCACCCAGATGACAGGGAGCTCCTACGAGCAGTACTTC.

This clone was counted once. The rearrangement joins TRBV10-3 to TRBJ2-7; tentative D call: TRBD2 (5 bases). This CDR3 has 11 residues. The germline V gene has CDR1 ENHRY and CDR2 SYGVKD. V dropped 6 bases and J dropped 5 bases, with 8 bases sitting between them. The CDR3: CAIRGLDEQYF. In DNA, the CDR3 is TGTGCCATCAGAGGACTGGACGAGCAGTACTTC.

V usage is TRBV28 and J usage is TRBJ1-5, with 7 bases lining up with TRBD1. This CDR3 comprises 13 residues. Germline CDR1 is MDHEN and CDR2 is SYDVKM. J was trimmed by 10 bases and V by 8 bases; bases with no gene match: 11. The CDR3 DNA follows: TGTGCCAGCCGAGGGCAGGGGGAGGGCCCCCAGCATTTT. It yields the protein CASRGQGEGPQHF.

The gene calls are TRBV5-6 and TRBJ2-5; 7 positions match TRBD2. The end of the DNA aligns better with TRBJ2-7, so the J call may be wrong. In germline, CDR1 is SGHDT, CDR2 YYEEEE. This CDR3 contains 15 residues. The CDR3 DNA sequence: TGTGCCAGCAGCAAGCTAGCGGCGCAGACCTACGAGCAGTACTTC. This codes for CASSKLAAQTYEQYF.

In its sample, this clone was seen a few times. This chain connects TRBV7-2 to TRBJ1-5; D call uncertain. Trimming took 6 bases from V and 6 from J, leaving 12 bases between them. Germline values: CDR1 SGHTA, CDR2 FQGNSA. The CDR3 extends over 13 amino acids. The CDR3 DNA is TGTGCCAGCAGTTATGCGCCTAGTCAGCCCCAGCATTTT. This encodes CASSYAPSQPQHF. The variable domain in full, completed from reference TRBV7-2 and TRBJ1-5, reads GAGVSQSPSNKVTEKGKDVELRCDPISGHTALYWYRQSLGQGLEFLIYFQGNSAPDKSGLPSDRFSAERTGGSVSTLTIQRTQQEDSAVYLCASSYAPSQPQHFGDGTRLSIL.

This clone was recorded once. This chain connects TRBV15 to TRBJ1-2; D remains ambiguous. V was pared by 3 bases and J by 0 bases, with 11 bases between. Germline assignment: CDR1 LNHNV and CDR2 YYDKDF (reference sequence). The CDR3 totals 15 residues. The CDR3, as DNA: TGTGCCACCAGCAGCCCGACATCAGCTAACTATGGCTACACCTTC. Amino acid sequence: CATSSPTSANYGYTF. Complete variable domain (other parts from reference TRBV15 and TRBJ1-2): DAMVIQNPRYQVTQFGKPVTLSCSQTLNHNVMYWYQQKSSQAPKLLFHYYDKDFNNEADTPDNFQSRRPNTSFCFLDIRSPGLGDTAMYLCATSSPTSANYGYTFGSGTRLTVV.

The chain combines TRBV19 with TRBJ2-1; 8 positions match TRBD1. The CDR3 is made up of 14 amino acids. With V trimmed by 6 bases and J by 7 bases, 8 bases remained unmatched. Germline loops: CDR1 LNHDA, CDR2 SQIVND (reference sequence). In DNA, the CDR3 is TGTGCCAGTAGGGAGACAGGGGTTGAGAATGAGCAGTTCTTC. As protein: CASRETGVENEQFF.

This clone was seen a single time. This chain connects TRBV14 to TRBJ2-2, with D tentatively TRBD1 (5 bases). Trimming stripped 1 base from V and 1 base from J, with 7 bases between. Germline V gives CDR1 SGHDN, CDR2 FVKESK. The CDR3 consists of 15 residues. This chain's CDR3 is CASSQVQGNTGELFF. The CDR3 region has the DNA TGTGCCAGCAGCCAAGTCCAGGGGAACACCGGGGAGCTGTTTTTT.

There are a few counts of this clone. In DNA form, the CDR3 reads TGTGCCACCCGGGCCCTGAACACTGAAGCTTTCTTT. It specifies CATRALNTEAFF. The chain is built from TRBV5-5 and TRBJ1-1; D not certain. Trimming left V 9 bases short and J 0 bases short, with 9 bases between. This CDR3 spans 12 amino acids. Germline V gene sequence: CDR1 SGHKS, CDR2 YYEKEE (reference sequence).

As concerns this clone: Its ends do not fully match the called genes, so a read error is possible. The chain joins TRBV28 to TRBJ2-7; D uncertain. Germline V gene lookup returns CDR1 MDHEN and CDR2 SYDVKM. The CDR3 is 14 residues long. CDR3 sequence: CASSLTLYNDEQCF. CDR3 DNA sequence: TGTGCCAGCAGTCTCACACTTTATAACGACGAGCAGTGCTTC.

The V call is TRBV29-1, the J call TRBJ1-2; the D gene is possibly TRBD1 (6 bases). CDR1 and CDR2 from the germline V gene are SQVTM and ANQGSEA. There are 16 residues in the CDR3. Trimming stripped 7 bases from V and 7 bases from J, with 28 bases between. The CDR3 region has the DNA TGCAGCGCCGGTCGGACAGATTACTCTCGGCGGAGTGGCTACACCTTC. Protein: CSAGRTDYSRRSGYTF.

J is TRBJ2-1 and V is TRBV29-1; 7 bases agree with TRBD1. This CDR3 is built from 15 residues. The germline V gene encodes CDR1 SQVTM and CDR2 ANQGSEA. Trimming at V came to 7 bases and at J to 3 bases, leaving 12 bases not matched to a gene. The CDR3 nucleotides are TGCAGCGGCTTTCAGAGGACAGGTGACTACAATGAGCAGTTCTTC. Its translation: CSGFQRTGDYNEQFF.

This rearrangement joins TRBV27 to TRBJ1-5; D remains ambiguous. Between the trimmed V and J ends, which lost 3 bases and 0 bases, there was a span of 3 bases. This CDR3 spans 13 amino acids. The germline V gene has CDR1 MNHEY and CDR2 SMNVEV (reference sequence). CDR3 bases: TGTGCCAGCAGTTTCTATAGCAATCAGCCCCAGCATTTT. Translated: CASSFYSNQPQHF.